This T cell receptor (beta chain) was observed in a study of patients and donors after allogeneic stem cell transplantation. TCRdb redid the calling of the RT-PCR reads with MiXCR, one entry per CDR3 protein. The data contain about a million distinct CDR3 sequences, more than 15% of them seen just once; the ten biggest clones take up roughly 6%. The CDR3 covers 15 residues. V dropped 4 bases and J dropped 1 base, with 13 bases sitting between them. Sequenced input: blood, either unsorted or a sorted T cell fraction (not recorded which). The J gene is TRBJ1-1, the V gene TRBV12-3 or TRBV12-4, with D possibly TRBD1 on 5 matching bases. This TCR came from a human donor who was either an allogeneic HSCT recipient or a stem cell or donor lymphocyte infusion donor (not recorded which). It is not recorded whose cells these are; they may come from a transplant donor. The CDR3 loop reads CASSSRRTRNTEAFF. CDR3 coding DNA: TGTGCCAGCAGTTCGCGCAGGACAAGGAACACTGAAGCTTTCTTT.